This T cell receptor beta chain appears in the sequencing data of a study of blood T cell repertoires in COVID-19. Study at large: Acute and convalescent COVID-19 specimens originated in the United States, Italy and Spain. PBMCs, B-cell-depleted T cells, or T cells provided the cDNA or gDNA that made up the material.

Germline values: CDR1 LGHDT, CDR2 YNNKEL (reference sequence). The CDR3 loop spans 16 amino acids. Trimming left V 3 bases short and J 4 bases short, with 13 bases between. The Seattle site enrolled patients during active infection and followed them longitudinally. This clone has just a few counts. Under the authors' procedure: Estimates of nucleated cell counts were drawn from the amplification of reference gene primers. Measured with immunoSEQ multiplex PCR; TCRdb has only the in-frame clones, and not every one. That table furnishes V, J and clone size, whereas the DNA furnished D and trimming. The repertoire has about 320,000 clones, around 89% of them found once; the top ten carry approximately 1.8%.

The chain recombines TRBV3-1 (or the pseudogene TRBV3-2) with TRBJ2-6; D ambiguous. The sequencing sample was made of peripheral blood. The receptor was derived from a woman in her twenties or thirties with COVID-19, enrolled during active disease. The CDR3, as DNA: TGTGCCAGCAGCCATCATGACATTGGCGGGGCCAACGTCCTGACTTTC. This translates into CASSHHDIGGANVLTF.